This TCR beta chain was captured in a study of T-cell reconstitution after alpha-beta-depleted transplantation in children. CDR1 is SEHNR and CDR2 is FQNEAQ in the germline V gene (reference sequence). This CDR3 spans 15 amino acids. V shed 0 bases and J shed 5 bases, with 10 bases lying between them. Construction of the TCRbeta library involved unique molecular identifiers. Via MiXCR, TCRdb re-called the PCR reads, giving one row per CDR3 protein. In the table there are about a million distinct CDR3 sequences, about 29% of which are singletons. This clonotype originated in a boy in the first two years of life who had a stem cell transplant for SCID, so the T cells may come from the graft donor. The V call is TRBV7-9, the J call TRBJ2-2, with D possibly being TRBD1 (5 bases). The input for sequencing was PBMCs, mostly from graft donor cells, taken 360 days after TCRalphabeta/CD19-depleted stem cell transplant. The DNA for the CDR3 is TGTGCCAGCAGCTTAGCCAGGGTAAAGACCGGGGAGCTGTTTTTT. Its translation: CASSLARVKTGELFF.